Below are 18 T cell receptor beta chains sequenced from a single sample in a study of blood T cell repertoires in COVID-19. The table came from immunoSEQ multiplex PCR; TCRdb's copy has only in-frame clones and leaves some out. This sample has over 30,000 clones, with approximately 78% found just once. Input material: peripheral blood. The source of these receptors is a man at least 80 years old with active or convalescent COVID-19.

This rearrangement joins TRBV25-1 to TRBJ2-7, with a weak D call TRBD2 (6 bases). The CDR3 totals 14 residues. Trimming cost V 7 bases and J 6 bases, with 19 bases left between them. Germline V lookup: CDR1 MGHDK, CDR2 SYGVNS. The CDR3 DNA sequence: TGTGCCAGCACCAAATCGGGGGTATATGGCGAGCAGTACTTC. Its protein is CASTKSGVYGEQYF.

Written as DNA, the CDR3 is TGTGCCAGCAGCCTAGACGGGAACAATGAGCAGTTCTTC. Protein sequence: CASSLDGNNEQFF. J is TRBJ2-1 and V is TRBV7-2, with D possibly TRBD2 on 5 matching bases. This CDR3 comprises 13 residues. Germline V lookup: CDR1 SGHTA, CDR2 FQGNSA. Trimming took 5 bases from V and 5 from J, leaving 10 bases between them. The full variable domain, its missing parts supplied by reference TRBV7-2 and TRBJ2-1, is GAGVSQSPSNKVTEKGKDVELRCDPISGHTALYWYRQSLGQGLEFLIYFQGNSAPDKSGLPSDRFSAERTGGSVSTLTIQRTQQEDSAVYLCASSLDGNNEQFFGPGTRLTVL.

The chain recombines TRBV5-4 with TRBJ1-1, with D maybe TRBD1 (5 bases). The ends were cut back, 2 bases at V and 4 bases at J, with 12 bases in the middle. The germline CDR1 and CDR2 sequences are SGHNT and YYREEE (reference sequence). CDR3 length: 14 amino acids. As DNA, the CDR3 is TGTGCCAGCAGCTTATCTAGGGGCTTCACTGAAGCTTTCTTT. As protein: CASSLSRGFTEAFF.

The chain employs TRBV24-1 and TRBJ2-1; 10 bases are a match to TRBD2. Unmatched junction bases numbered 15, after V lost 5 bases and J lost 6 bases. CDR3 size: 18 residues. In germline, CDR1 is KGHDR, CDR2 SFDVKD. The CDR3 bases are TGTGCCACCAGTGCGCCCCCGACTAGCGGGTTTGGCCCCAATGAGCAGTTCTTC. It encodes CATSAPPTSGFGPNEQFF.

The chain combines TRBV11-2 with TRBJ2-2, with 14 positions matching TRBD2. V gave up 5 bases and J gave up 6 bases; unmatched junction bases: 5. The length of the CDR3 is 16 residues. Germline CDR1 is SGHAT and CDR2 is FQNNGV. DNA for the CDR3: TGTGCCAGCAGCCGGAGACTAGCGGGAGGGTCCGGGGAGCTGTTTTTT. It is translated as CASSRRLAGGSGELFF.

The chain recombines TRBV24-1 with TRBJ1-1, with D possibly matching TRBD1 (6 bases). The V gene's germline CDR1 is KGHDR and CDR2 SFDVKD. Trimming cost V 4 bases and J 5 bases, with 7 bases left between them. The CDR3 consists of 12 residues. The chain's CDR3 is CATSDRGTEAFF. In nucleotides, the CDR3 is TGTGCCACCAGTGACAGGGGTACTGAAGCTTTCTTT.

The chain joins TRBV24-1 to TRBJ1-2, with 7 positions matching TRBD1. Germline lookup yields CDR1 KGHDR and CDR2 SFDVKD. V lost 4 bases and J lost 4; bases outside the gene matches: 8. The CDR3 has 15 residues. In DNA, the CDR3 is TGTGCCACCAGTGAACCTAAGGGGGCAGGCTATGGCTACACCTTC. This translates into CATSEPKGAGYGYTF.

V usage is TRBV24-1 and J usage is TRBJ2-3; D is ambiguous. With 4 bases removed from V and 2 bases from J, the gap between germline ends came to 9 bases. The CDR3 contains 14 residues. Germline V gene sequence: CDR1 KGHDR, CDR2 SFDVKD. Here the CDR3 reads CATSDGRYTDTQYF. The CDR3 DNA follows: TGTGCCACCAGTGACGGCAGGTACACAGATACGCAGTATTTT.

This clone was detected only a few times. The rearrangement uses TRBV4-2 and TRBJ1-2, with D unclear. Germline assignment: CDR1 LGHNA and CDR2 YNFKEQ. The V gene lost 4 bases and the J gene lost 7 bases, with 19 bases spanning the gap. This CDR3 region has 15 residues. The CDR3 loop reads CASSPPAGGETGYTF. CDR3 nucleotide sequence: TGTGCCAGCAGCCCCCCAGCGGGTGGGGAAACTGGCTACACCTTC.

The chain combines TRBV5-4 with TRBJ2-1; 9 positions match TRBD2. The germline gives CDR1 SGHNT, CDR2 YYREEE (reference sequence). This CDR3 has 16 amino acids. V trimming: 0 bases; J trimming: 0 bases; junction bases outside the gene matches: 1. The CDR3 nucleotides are TGTGCCAGCAGCTTGGATAGCGGGAGCTCCTACAATGAGCAGTTCTTC. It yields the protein CASSLDSGSSYNEQFF.

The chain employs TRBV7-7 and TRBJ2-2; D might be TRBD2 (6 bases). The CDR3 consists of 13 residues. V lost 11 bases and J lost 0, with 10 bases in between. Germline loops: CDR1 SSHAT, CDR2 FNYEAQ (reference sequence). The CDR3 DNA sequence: TGTGCCGGCTGGGACTCGAACACCGGGGAGCTGTTTTTT. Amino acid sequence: CAGWDSNTGELFF.

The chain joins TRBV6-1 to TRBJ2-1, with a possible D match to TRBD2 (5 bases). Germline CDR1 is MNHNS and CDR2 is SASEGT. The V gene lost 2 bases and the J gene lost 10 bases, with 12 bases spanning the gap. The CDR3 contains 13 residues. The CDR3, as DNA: TGTGCCAGCAGTGAAACGACGGGAATCGAGCAGTTCTTC. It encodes CASSETTGIEQFF.

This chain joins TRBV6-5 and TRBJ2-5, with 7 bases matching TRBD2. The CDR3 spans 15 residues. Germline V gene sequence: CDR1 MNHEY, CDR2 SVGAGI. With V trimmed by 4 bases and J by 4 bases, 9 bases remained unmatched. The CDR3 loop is CASSSTSGIRETQYF. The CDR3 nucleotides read TGTGCCAGCAGTTCCACAAGCGGGATAAGAGAGACCCAGTACTTC.

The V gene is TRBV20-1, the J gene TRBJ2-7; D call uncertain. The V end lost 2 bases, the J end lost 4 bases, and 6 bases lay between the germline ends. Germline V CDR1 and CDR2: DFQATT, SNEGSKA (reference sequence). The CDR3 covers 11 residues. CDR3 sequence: CSARSGYEQYF. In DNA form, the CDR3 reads TGCAGTGCTAGATCGGGTTACGAGCAGTACTTC.

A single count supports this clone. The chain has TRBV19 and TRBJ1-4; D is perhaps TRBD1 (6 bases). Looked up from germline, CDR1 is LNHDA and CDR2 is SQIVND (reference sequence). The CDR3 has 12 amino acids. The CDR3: CGARDTNEKLFF. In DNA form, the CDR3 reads TGTGGGGCTAGGGACACAAATGAAAAACTGTTTTTT.

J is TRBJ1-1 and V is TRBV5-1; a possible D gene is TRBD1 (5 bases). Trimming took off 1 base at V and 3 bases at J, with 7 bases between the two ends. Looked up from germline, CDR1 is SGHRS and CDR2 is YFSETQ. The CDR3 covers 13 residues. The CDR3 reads CASSLLGDTEAFF. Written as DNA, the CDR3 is TGCGCCAGCAGCTTGCTAGGGGACACTGAAGCTTTCTTT.

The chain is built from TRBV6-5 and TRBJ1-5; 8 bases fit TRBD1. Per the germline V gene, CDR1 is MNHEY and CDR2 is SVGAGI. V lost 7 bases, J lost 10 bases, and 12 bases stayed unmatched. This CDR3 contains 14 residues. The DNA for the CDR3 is TGTGCCAGCACCCCCGGACAGGGAGGTCGACCCCAGCATTTT. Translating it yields CASTPGQGGRPQHF.

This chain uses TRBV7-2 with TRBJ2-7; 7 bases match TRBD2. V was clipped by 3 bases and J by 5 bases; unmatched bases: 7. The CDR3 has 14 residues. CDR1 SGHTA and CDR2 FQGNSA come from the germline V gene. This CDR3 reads CASSLGGTPHEQYF. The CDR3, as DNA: TGTGCCAGCAGCTTGGGGGGGACCCCACACGAGCAGTACTTC.